One and the same sample provided the 18 T cell receptor beta chains below, sequenced in a study of shared clonotypes between healthy human individuals. Naive-designated CD8 cells lacked CD45RO, were positively enriched for CCR7, and omitted terminally differentiated effector memory CD45RA+ cells. TCRdb's table, derived via immunoSEQ multiplex PCR, lists solely in-frame clones and lacks some. The sample records some 2.1 million clones, around 93% being singletons. The sequenced sample was naive CD8+ T cells from PBMCs. The receptor source for this set is a man aged 18 to 29 in good health. Some clones in this sample may be carry-over from other donors' samples.

CDR3 in amino acids: CAISESTLAGMSTDTQYF. DNA for the CDR3: TGTGCCATCAGTGAGTCGACTCTAGCGGGCATGAGCACAGATACGCAGTATTTT. The chain employs TRBV10-3 and TRBJ2-3, with TRBD2 matching 8 bases. CDR1 is ENHRY, CDR2 SYGVKD, per germline. This CDR3 has 18 amino acids. The trim removed 0 bases at V and 0 bases at J, leaving 8 bases unmatched.

The chain uses TRBV6-4 and TRBJ1-2, with 7 positions matching TRBD1. CDR3 size: 13 residues. The J segment lost 8 bases and the V segment lost 6 bases, leaving 9 bases of the junction unmatched. Looked up from germline, CDR1 is MRHNA and CDR2 is SNTAGT. This chain's CDR3 is CASRRGDRDGYTF. The CDR3, as DNA: TGTGCCAGCAGGAGGGGGGACAGAGACGGCTACACCTTC.

V and J are TRBV11-2 and TRBJ1-2; D remains ambiguous. Germline lookup yields CDR1 SGHAT and CDR2 FQNNGV. This CDR3 spans 14 amino acids. With 3 bases removed from V and 4 bases from J, the gap between germline ends came to 12 bases. In DNA, the CDR3 is TGTGCCAGCAGCTTTGGACGATCAACCTATGGCTACACCTTC. Translating gives CASSFGRSTYGYTF.

The gene calls are TRBV7-3 and TRBJ2-7, with TRBD1 matching 7 bases. The ends lost 1 base at V and 5 bases at J; junction bases unmatched: 8. The CDR3 has 15 amino acids. Germline loops: CDR1 SGHTA, CDR2 FQGTGA. CDR3 DNA sequence: TGTGCCAGCAGCTTAATCGCAGGGGGATTTAACGAGCAGTACTTC. This translates into CASSLIAGGFNEQYF.

This chain connects TRBV2 to TRBJ1-1; 9 nucleotides line up with TRBD1. The trim removed 5 bases at V and 4 bases at J, leaving 11 bases unmatched. Germline V gene sequence: CDR1 SNHLY, CDR2 FYNNEI. The CDR3 is 16 amino acids. CDR3 protein: CASSNIFGQGITEAFF. In nucleotides, the CDR3 is TGTGCCAGCAGTAACATCTTCGGACAGGGGATCACTGAAGCTTTCTTT.

The chain uses TRBV10-1 and TRBJ2-3; a weak D match, TRBD2 (5 bases). The CDR3 totals 14 residues. The V end lost 6 bases, the J end lost 0 bases, and 10 bases lay between the germline ends. The germline V gene encodes CDR1 WNHNN and CDR2 SYGVQD (reference sequence). CDR3 coding DNA: TGCGCCAGCAGCCCCTCGGGAAGCACAGATACGCAGTATTTT. This codes for CASSPSGSTDTQYF.

The count of this clone is one. The rearrangement links TRBV30 to TRBJ2-1, with TRBD2 matching over 8 bases. The CDR3 is 15 amino acids. V trimming: 2 bases; J trimming: 5 bases; junction bases outside the gene matches: 8. CDR1 is GTSNPN and CDR2 is SVGIG in the germline V gene (reference sequence). This chain's CDR3 is CAWSPERERDNEQFF. CDR3 sequence (DNA): TGTGCCTGGAGTCCGGAGCGGGAGAGGGACAATGAGCAGTTCTTC.

CDR3 amino acids: CASSSGHSQEQYF. CDR3 sequence (DNA): TGTGCCAGCAGTTCGGGTCATAGCCAAGAGCAGTACTTC. This sequence joins TRBV28 and TRBJ2-7; D call uncertain. V lost 4 bases and J 7 bases, leaving 14 bases between the germline ends. Germline values: CDR1 MDHEN, CDR2 SYDVKM. The CDR3 has 13 residues.

This clone was seen more than once but under ten times. The chain employs TRBV9 and TRBJ1-3; D is unclear. V was trimmed by 3 bases and J by 0 bases, leaving 10 bases between them. The germline V gene encodes CDR1 SGDLS and CDR2 YYNGEE. The CDR3 sequence is 15 residues long. DNA of the CDR3: TGTGCCAGCAGCGCCCGACCGGTCTCTGGAAACACCATATATTTT. Encoded protein: CASSARPVSGNTIYF.

The V and J genes are TRBV27 and TRBJ1-1; D not resolved. The CDR3 runs 13 residues. Germline values: CDR1 MNHEY, CDR2 SMNVEV (reference sequence). Trimming pared 8 bases from V and 7 bases from J, leaving 17 bases between. In DNA form, the CDR3 reads TGTGCCAGCGCGGCGGTCGCGTGGGGTGAAGCTTTCTTT. Translating gives CASAAVAWGEAFF.

The count of this clone is one. The CDR3 is CASSLEYGTATNEKLFF. As DNA, the CDR3 is TGTGCCAGCAGCTTAGAATACGGGACTGCAACTAATGAAAAACTGTTTTTT. The rearrangement joins TRBV7-9 to TRBJ1-4; possibly TRBD1 for D (5 bases). V lost 1 base, J lost 0 bases, and 12 bases lay in between. Germline-derived CDR1 and CDR2 are SEHNR and FQNEAQ (reference sequence). This CDR3 contains 17 residues. Full variable domain (outside the CDR3, taken from reference TRBV7-9 and TRBJ1-4): DTGVSQNPRHKITKRGQNVTFRCDPISEHNRLYWYRQTLGQGPEFLTYFQNEAQLEKSRLLSDRFSAERPKGSFSTLEIQRTEQGDSAMYLCASSLEYGTATNEKLFFGSGTQLSVL.

The genes are TRBV25-1 and TRBJ2-2; D not certain. Germline lookup yields CDR1 MGHDK and CDR2 SYGVNS. This CDR3 region has 13 residues. The V gene lost 4 bases and the J gene lost 6 bases, with 9 bases spanning the gap. The CDR3 DNA is TGTGCCAGCAGTGGAGAGCTAGCCGGGGAGCTGTTTTTT. Translating gives CASSGELAGELFF.

For this clone: Other DNA sequences from this sample encode an identical CDR3 as well. The chain combines TRBV6-1 with TRBJ1-5; 7 positions match TRBD1. The length of the CDR3 is 15 residues. J was trimmed by 1 base and V by 3 bases; bases with no gene match: 3. Germline values: CDR1 MNHNS, CDR2 SASEGT. For the CDR3, the DNA is TGTGCCAGCAGTGAGGGACAGTTAAGCAATCAGCCCCAGCATTTT. Translating it yields CASSEGQLSNQPQHF.

The chain links TRBV6-1 to TRBJ2-7; 9 bases fit TRBD1. CDR1 and CDR2 (germline): MNHNS, SASEGT. Trimming removed 3 bases from V and 0 bases from J; junction bases left unmatched: 15. The CDR3 spans 19 residues. The DNA for the CDR3 is TGTGCCAGCAGTGAGGTCGCGTGGACAGGGGTCGGTAGCTCCTACGAGCAGTACTTC. It codes for CASSEVAWTGVGSSYEQYF.

This rearrangement joins TRBV7-2 to TRBJ2-1; tentative D call: TRBD2 (6 bases). Trimming shortened V by 3 bases and J by 5 bases, and 17 bases separated the two germline ends. There are 16 residues in the CDR3. In germline, CDR1 is SGHTA, CDR2 FQGNSA. Here the CDR3 DNA reads TGTGCCAGCAGCTTGGGATGGGGGACTCCAGACAATGAGCAGTTCTTC. This codes for CASSLGWGTPDNEQFF.

This clone was detected only once. The rearrangement uses TRBV19 and TRBJ1-5; tentatively, D is TRBD1 (5 bases). Germline V gene data show CDR1 as LNHDA and CDR2 as SQIVND (reference sequence). This CDR3 has 15 residues. V dropped 6 bases and J dropped 7 bases, with 19 bases sitting between them. The CDR3 loop reads CASSPLAGNVQPQHF. CDR3 DNA: TGTGCCAGTAGCCCACTAGCAGGGAACGTACAGCCCCAGCATTTT.

This chain joins TRBV27 and TRBJ2-6; no clear D gene. Trimming removed 6 bases from V and 0 bases from J, with 15 bases in between. Per germline, CDR1 MNHEY and CDR2 SMNVEV (reference sequence). This CDR3 has 17 residues. DNA for the CDR3: TGTGCCAGCAGCCTTCTCCTAGACCCCTCTGGGGCCAACGTCCTGACTTTC. Encoded protein: CASSLLLDPSGANVLTF.

This clone has a single count. The rearrangement joins TRBV19 to TRBJ1-5; unclear D gene. Germline V lookup: CDR1 LNHDA, CDR2 SQIVND (reference sequence). Trimming removed 2 bases at V and 0 bases at J, with 8 bases between. The CDR3 has 15 amino acids. CDR3 sequence: CASSISYLSNQPQHF. CDR3 nucleotides: TGTGCCAGTAGTATAAGTTACCTTAGCAATCAGCCCCAGCATTTT.